These 10 T cell receptor beta chains were sequenced from one sample in a study of blood T cells in healthy people across ages. A second PCR of about 7 to 11 cycles used a sample-barcoded 5' primer and a J-beta primer mix. TCRdb called the 5' RACE reads again in MiXCR, with one record for every CDR3 protein. The data show 600,000 to 1,000,000 distinct CDR3 sequences, around a quarter seen once. A further study also used this sample, focusing on T cells of mothers and their children.

Source material: blood. These receptors originate from a boy aged 5 to 17 in good health.

The chain couples TRBV7-3 to TRBJ2-2; TRBD2 matches at 11 bases. This CDR3 region has 17 residues. Germline V gives CDR1 SGHTA, CDR2 FQGTGA. V lost 0 bases, J lost 7 bases, and 7 bases stayed unmatched. CDR3 DNA sequence: TGTGCCAGCAGCTTAACGGGACTAGCGGCGGGGAGCGGGGAGCTGTTTTTT. The encoded protein is CASSLTGLAAGSGELFF.

J is TRBJ2-5 and V is TRBV7-9, with TRBD2 matching over 8 bases. V trimming: 5 bases; J trimming: 5 bases; junction bases outside the gene matches: 10. Per the germline V gene, CDR1 is SEHNR and CDR2 is FQNEAQ (reference sequence). This CDR3 has 15 amino acids. The DNA of the CDR3 is TGTGCCAGCAGCCCCGTAGCGGGGTCTATGGAGACCCAGTACTTC. Translating gives CASSPVAGSMETQYF.

Details on this clonotype: Germline is not matched at one junction end, which may reflect a read error. This chain connects TRBV11-2 to TRBJ1-1; 9 bases match TRBD1. This CDR3 has 16 residues. Germline CDR1 and CDR2: SGHAT and FQNNGV. CDR3 DNA: TGTGCCAGCAGCCCCCCGGGACAGGGAGGGAACACTGAAGCTTCCTTT. Its translation: CASSPPGQGGNTEASF.

This clonotype appeared a few times. V gene TRBV25-1 combines with J gene TRBJ1-4; D not resolved. The CDR3 totals 15 residues. CDR1 is MGHDK, CDR2 SYGVNS, per germline. Trimming took 1 base from V and 8 from J, leaving 14 bases between them. Here the CDR3 DNA reads TGTGCCAGCAGTGAATTCGGCTCGGAGAAAGAAAAACTGTTTTTT. This encodes CASSEFGSEKEKLFF. Using reference TRBV25-1 and TRBJ1-4 for the parts outside the CDR3, the full variable domain is EADIYQTPRYLVIGTGKKITLECSQTMGHDKMYWYQQDPGMELHLIHYSYGVNSTEKGDLSSESTVSRIRTEHFPLTLESARPSHTSQYLCASSEFGSEKEKLFFGSGTQLSVL.

This clonotype has a count of ten or more. The chain employs TRBV2 and TRBJ2-5, with a tentative D call TRBD2 (6 bases). The CDR3 covers 15 residues. V lost 1 base and J lost 7, with 16 bases in between. From germline, CDR1 is SNHLY and CDR2 FYNNEI. The CDR3 loop is CASSEGGTARVTQYF. The CDR3 coding sequence is TGTGCCAGCAGTGAAGGCGGGACGGCCCGTGTGACCCAGTACTTC.

This clonotype occurred a few times. The rearrangement uses TRBV7-2 and TRBJ2-5; TRBD2 matches at 10 bases. In germline, CDR1 is SGHTA, CDR2 FQGNSA. V shed 1 base and J 5 bases; nucleotides not matched to a gene: 7. The CDR3 spans 16 residues. CDR3 protein: CASSLVLAGRRETQYF. The DNA for the CDR3 is TGTGCCAGCAGCTTAGTACTAGCGGGGCGGAGGGAGACCCAGTACTTC.

V is TRBV5-1 and J is TRBJ2-3; 7 nucleotides agree with TRBD2. This CDR3 is 15 amino acids long. Unmatched junction bases numbered 11, after V lost 4 bases and J lost 6 bases. Germline values: CDR1 SGHRS, CDR2 YFSETQ. The CDR3 DNA reads as TGCGCCAGCAGCGGCCGGACTAGTGAGGGGGATACGCAGTATTTT. It codes for CASSGRTSEGDTQYF. Full variable domain (remainder filled in from reference TRBV5-1 and TRBJ2-3): KAGVTQTPRYLIKTRGQQVTLSCSPISGHRSVSWYQQTPGQGLQFLFEYFSETQRNKGNFPGRFSGRQFSNSRSEMNVSTLELGDSALYLCASSGRTSEGDTQYFGPGTRLTVL.

The J gene is TRBJ2-1, the V gene TRBV11-3; TRBD2 matches 12 bases. Germline V lookup: CDR1 SGHNT, CDR2 YENEEA. This CDR3 is 17 amino acids long. The junction had 10 bases not matched to a gene; V was cut back by 5 bases and J by 5 bases. CDR3 residues: CASSQPTGLAGNNEQFF. The CDR3 coding sequence is TGTGCCAGCAGCCAACCCACCGGACTAGCGGGGAACAATGAGCAGTTCTTC.

The chain carries TRBV7-9 and TRBJ2-5; 7 bases fit TRBD2. Looked up from germline, CDR1 is SEHNR and CDR2 is FQNEAQ (reference sequence). V shed 5 bases and J 5 bases; nucleotides not matched to a gene: 8. The CDR3 runs to 14 residues. CDR3 protein: CASSQSGAGETQYF. In DNA, the CDR3 is TGTGCCAGCAGCCAAAGCGGGGCCGGGGAGACCCAGTACTTC.

The V and J genes are TRBV7-8 and TRBJ2-5; 8 nucleotides line up with TRBD2. The end of the DNA aligns better with TRBJ2-7, so the J call may be wrong. Germline-derived CDR1 and CDR2 are SGHVS and FQNEAQ. The CDR3 is 16 amino acids. CDR3 residues: CASSQESGSGSYEQYF. CDR3 DNA: TGTGCCAGCAGTCAAGAAAGCGGGAGCGGCTCCTACGAGCAGTACTTC.